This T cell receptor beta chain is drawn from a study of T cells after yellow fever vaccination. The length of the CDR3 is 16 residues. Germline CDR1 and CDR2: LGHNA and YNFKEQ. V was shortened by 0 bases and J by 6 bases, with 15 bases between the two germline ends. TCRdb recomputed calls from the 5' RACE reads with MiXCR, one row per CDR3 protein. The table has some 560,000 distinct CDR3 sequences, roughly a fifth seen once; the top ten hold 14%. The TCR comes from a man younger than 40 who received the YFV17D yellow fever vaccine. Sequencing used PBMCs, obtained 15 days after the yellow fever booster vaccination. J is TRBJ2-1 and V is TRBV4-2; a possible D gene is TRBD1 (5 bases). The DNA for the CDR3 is TGTGCCAGCAGCCAAGAGCGACAGAAAGTAAGCAATGAGCAGTTCTTC. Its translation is CASSQERQKVSNEQFF.